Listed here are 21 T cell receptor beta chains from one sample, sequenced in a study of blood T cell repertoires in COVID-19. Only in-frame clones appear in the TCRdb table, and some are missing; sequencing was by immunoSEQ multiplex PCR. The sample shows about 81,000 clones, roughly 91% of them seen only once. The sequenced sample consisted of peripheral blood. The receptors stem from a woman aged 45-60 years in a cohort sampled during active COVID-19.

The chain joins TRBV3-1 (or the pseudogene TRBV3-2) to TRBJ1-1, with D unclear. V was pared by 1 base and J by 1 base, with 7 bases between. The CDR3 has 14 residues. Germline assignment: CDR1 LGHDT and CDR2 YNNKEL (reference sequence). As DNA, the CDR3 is TGTGCCAGCAGCCAAGCAGGAAGGAACACTGAAGCTTTCTTT. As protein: CASSQAGRNTEAFF.

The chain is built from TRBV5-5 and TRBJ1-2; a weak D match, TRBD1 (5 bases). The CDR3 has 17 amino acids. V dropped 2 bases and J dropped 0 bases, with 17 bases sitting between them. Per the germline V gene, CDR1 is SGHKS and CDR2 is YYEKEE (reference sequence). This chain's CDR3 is CASSLSRVVQTNYGYTF. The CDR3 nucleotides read TGTGCCAGCAGCTTAAGCAGGGTTGTCCAGACTAACTATGGCTACACCTTC.

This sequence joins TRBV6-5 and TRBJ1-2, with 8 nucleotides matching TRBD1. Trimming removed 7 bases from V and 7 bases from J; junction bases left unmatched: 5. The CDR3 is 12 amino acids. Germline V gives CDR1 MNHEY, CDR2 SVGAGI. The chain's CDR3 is CASTGQAFGYTF. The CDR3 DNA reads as TGTGCCAGCACGGGACAGGCTTTTGGCTACACCTTC.

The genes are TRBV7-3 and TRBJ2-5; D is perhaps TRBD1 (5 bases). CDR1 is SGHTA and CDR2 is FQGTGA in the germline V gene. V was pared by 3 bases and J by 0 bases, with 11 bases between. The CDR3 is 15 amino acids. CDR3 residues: CASSLAGNNQETQYF. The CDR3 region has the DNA TGTGCCAGCAGCTTGGCAGGGAACAACCAAGAGACCCAGTACTTC.

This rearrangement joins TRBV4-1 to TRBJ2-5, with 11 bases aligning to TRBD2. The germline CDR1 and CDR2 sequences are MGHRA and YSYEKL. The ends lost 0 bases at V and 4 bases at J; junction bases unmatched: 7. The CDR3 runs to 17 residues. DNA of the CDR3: TGCGCCAGCAGCCAAGATCGGGCTAGCGGGGGGCGAGAGACCCAGTACTTC. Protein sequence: CASSQDRASGGRETQYF.

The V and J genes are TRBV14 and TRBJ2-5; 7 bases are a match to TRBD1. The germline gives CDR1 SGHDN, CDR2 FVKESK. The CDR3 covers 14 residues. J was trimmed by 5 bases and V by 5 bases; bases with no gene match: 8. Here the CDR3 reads CASSTLGGRETQYF. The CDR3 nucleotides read TGTGCCAGCAGCACTTTAGGGGGCAGGGAGACCCAGTACTTC.

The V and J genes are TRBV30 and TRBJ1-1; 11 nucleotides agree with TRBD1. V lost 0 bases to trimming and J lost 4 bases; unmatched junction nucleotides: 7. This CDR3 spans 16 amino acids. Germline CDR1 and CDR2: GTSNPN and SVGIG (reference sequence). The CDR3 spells CAWSVKSGQGATEAFF. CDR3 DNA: TGTGCCTGGAGTGTCAAAAGTGGACAGGGGGCCACTGAAGCTTTCTTT.

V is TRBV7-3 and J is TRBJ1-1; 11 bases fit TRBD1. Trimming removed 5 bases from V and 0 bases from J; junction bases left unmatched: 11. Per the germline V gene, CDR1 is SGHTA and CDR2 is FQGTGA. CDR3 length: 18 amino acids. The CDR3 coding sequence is TGTGCCAGCAGCCTACGGACAGGGGGCTCAATGGTGAACACTGAAGCTTTCTTT. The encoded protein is CASSLRTGGSMVNTEAFF.

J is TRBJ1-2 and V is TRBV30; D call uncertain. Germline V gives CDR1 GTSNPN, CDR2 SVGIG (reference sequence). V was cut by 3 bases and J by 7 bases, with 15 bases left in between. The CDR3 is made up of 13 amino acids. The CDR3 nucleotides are TGTGCCTGGAGGGATCGTCGTGGAGGTGGCTACACCTTC. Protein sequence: CAWRDRRGGGYTF.

The DNA for the CDR3 is TGTGCCAGCTCAACCAGGACTAGTTCGAACACCGGGGAGCTGTTTTTT. Translated, it gives CASSTRTSSNTGELFF. The chain uses TRBV18 and TRBJ2-2; 7 nucleotides align to TRBD2. CDR3 length: 16 residues. Unmatched junction bases numbered 6, after V lost 5 bases and J lost 0 bases. Germline assignment: CDR1 KGHSH and CDR2 LQKENI. The whole variable domain, remainder taken from reference TRBV18 and TRBJ2-2, is NAGVMQNPRHLVRRRGQEARLRCSPMKGHSHVYWYRQLPEEGLKFMVYLQKENIIDESGMPKERFSAEFPKEGPSILRIQQVVRGDSAAYFCASSTRTSSNTGELFFGEGSRLTVL.

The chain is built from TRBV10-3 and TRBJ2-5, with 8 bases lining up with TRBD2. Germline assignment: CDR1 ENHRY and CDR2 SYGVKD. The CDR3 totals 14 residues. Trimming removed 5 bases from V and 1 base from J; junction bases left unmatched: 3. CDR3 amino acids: CAISTTSGQETQYF. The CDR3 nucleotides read TGTGCCATCAGTACTACTAGCGGCCAAGAGACCCAGTACTTC.

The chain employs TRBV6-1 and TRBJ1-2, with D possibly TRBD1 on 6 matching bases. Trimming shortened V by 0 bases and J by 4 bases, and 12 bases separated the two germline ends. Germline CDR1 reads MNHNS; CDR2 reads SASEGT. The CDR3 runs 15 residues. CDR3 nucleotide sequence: TGTGCCAGCAGTGAAGCGCTCCAGGGGATCTATGGCTACACCTTC. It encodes CASSEALQGIYGYTF.

The CDR3 protein is CASRRQDSNSNEQFF. CDR3 DNA: TGTGCCAGCAGGAGACAGGACAGTAACTCCAATGAGCAGTTCTTC. V gene TRBV27 combines with J gene TRBJ2-1; maybe TRBD1 (6 bases). CDR3 length equals 15 residues. The germline V gene has CDR1 MNHEY and CDR2 SMNVEV (reference sequence). The V and J ends lost 6 bases and 6 bases respectively, with 18 bases between them.

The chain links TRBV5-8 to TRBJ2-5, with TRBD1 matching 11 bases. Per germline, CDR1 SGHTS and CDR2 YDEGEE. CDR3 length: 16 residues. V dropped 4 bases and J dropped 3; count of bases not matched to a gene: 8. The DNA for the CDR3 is TGTGCCAGCAGCCCGGGGACAGGGGGGTCGGAAGAGACCCAGTACTTC. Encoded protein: CASSPGTGGSEETQYF.

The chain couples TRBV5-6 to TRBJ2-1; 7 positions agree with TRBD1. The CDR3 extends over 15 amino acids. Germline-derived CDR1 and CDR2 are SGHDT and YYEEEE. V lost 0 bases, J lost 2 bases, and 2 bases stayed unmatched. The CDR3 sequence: CASSLDRGPYNEQFF. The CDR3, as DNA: TGTGCCAGCAGCTTGGACAGGGGCCCCTACAATGAGCAGTTCTTC.

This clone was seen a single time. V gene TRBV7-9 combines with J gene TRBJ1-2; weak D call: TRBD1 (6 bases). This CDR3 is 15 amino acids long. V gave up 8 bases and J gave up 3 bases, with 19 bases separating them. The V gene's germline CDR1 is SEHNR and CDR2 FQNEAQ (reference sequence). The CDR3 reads CASGLGAAGDYGYTF. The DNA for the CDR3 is TGTGCCAGCGGCCTGGGGGCCGCCGGGGACTATGGCTACACCTTC.

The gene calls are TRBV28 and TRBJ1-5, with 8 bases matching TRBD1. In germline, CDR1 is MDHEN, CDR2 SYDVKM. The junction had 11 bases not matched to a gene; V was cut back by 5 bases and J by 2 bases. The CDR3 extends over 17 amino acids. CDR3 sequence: CASSPTPQGAGNQPQHF. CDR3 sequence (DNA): TGTGCCAGCAGTCCAACTCCCCAGGGGGCAGGCAATCAGCCCCAGCATTTT.

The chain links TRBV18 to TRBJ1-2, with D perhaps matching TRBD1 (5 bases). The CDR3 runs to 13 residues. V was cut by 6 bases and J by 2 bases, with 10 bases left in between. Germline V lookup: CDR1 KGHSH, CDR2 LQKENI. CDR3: CASSLDRNYGYTF. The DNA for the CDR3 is TGTGCCAGCTCGCTCGACAGAAACTATGGCTACACCTTC.

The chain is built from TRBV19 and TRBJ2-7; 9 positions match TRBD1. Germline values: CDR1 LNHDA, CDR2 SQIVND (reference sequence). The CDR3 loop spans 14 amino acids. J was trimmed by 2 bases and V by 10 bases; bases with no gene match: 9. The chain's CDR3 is CATEEGQGTYEQYF. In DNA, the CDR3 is TGTGCCACTGAGGAGGGACAGGGTACCTACGAGCAGTACTTC.

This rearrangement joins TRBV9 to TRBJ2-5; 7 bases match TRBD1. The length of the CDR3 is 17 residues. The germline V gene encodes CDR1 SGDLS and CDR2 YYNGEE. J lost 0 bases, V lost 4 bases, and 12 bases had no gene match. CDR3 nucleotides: TGTGCCAGCAGCCCAGGGGGAGTCGATCTATACCAAGAGACCCAGTACTTC. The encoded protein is CASSPGGVDLYQETQYF.

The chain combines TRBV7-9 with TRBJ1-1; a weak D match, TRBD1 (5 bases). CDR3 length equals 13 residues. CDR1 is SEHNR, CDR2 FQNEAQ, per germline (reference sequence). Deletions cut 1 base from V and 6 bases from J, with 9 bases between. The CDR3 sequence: CASSLGAGSEAFF. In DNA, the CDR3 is TGTGCCAGCAGCTTAGGGGCAGGGTCTGAAGCTTTCTTT.